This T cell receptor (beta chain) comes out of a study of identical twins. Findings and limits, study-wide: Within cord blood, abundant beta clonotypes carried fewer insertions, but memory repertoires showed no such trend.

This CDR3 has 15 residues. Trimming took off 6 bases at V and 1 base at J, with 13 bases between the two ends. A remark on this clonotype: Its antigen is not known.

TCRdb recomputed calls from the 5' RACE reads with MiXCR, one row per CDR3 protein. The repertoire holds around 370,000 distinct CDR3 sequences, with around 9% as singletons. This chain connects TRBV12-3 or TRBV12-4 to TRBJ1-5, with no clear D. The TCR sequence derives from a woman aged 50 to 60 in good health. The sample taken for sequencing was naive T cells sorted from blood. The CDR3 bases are TGTGCCAGCAGCCCCGGGCGGAGGAGCAATCAGCCCCAGCATTTT. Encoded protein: CASSPGRRSNQPQHF.